This T cell receptor (beta chain) appears in the sequencing data of a study of blood T cell repertoires in COVID-19. Study background: Some COVID-19 samples were acute and others convalescent; all came from the United States, Italy and Spain. T cells, B-cell-depleted T cells, or PBMCs supplied cDNA or gDNA.

V gave up 6 bases and J gave up 3 bases; unmatched junction bases: 6. The germline V gene has CDR1 SNHLY and CDR2 FYNNEI. The CDR3 sequence is 15 residues long. Original analysis: For nucleated cells, counts were estimated from reference gene primer amplification. Sequencing was performed with immunoSEQ multiplex PCR; in TCRdb, only in-frame clones are kept and a portion is missing. From that table come the V and J calls and clone size; the DNA was used to work out D and trimming. The sample gives more than 95,000 clones, around 80% of which show up once; 7% to 9.5% is in the top ten. Sample: peripheral blood. The rearrangement links TRBV2 to TRBJ2-3; TRBD1 matches 10 bases. The TCR originated in a man in his 70s with active or convalescent COVID-19. The CDR3 region has the DNA TGTGCCAGCAGGGAGACAGGGGGCGCGACAGATACGCAGTATTTT. Translated: CASRETGGATDTQYF.